Given below is one T cell receptor (beta chain) in context. The record originates from a study of identical twins. Trimming removed 4 bases at V and 6 bases at J, with 20 bases between. The CDR3 runs to 16 residues. CDR1 is SGHDT and CDR2 is YYEEEE in the germline V gene. TCRdb independently ran MiXCR on the 5' RACE reads; one entry per CDR3 protein. The sample lists hundreds of thousands of distinct CDR3 sequences, 18% occurring once. These data also featured in a second study, about T cells expressing NK-cell markers.

Sequencing was performed on PBMCs. The rearrangement uses TRBV5-6 and TRBJ2-1, with TRBD2 as a possible D gene (5 bases). The clonotype was recovered from a woman under 30 in good health. CDR3 nucleotide sequence: TGTGCCAGCAGCACCCTCCGGGGATCGATTCGCAATGAGCAGTTCTTC. It translates to CASSTLRGSIRNEQFF.